This T cell receptor (beta chain) was found in a study of T-cell memory formation after mild COVID-19. Turning to the study itself: TCR clusters were mostly donor specific.

Whole-study findings and limits: From day 15 to 85, contracting clones were balanced between CD4 and CD8, whereas later expanders leaned toward CD4+.

A note on this clonotype: Antigen: not known.

Deletions cut 5 bases from V and 0 bases from J, with 10 bases between. The CDR3 totals 13 residues. The germline V gene has CDR1 SQVTM and CDR2 ANQGSEA. From the 5' RACE reads, TCRdb called clonotypes with MiXCR, one entry per CDR3 protein. The sample has a few hundred thousand distinct CDR3 sequences; 15% to 20% are singletons. The chain recombines TRBV29-1 with TRBJ1-2; D is ambiguous. The sequence was collected from a man younger than 30 who had mild COVID-19 (a few samples of this study predate the infection). Cell type and time point are not known. The source material was PBMCs or a T cell subset sorted from them (not recorded which). The CDR3 region is CSVSAGANYGYTF. CDR3 DNA sequence: TGCAGCGTTTCCGCAGGCGCTAACTATGGCTACACCTTC.